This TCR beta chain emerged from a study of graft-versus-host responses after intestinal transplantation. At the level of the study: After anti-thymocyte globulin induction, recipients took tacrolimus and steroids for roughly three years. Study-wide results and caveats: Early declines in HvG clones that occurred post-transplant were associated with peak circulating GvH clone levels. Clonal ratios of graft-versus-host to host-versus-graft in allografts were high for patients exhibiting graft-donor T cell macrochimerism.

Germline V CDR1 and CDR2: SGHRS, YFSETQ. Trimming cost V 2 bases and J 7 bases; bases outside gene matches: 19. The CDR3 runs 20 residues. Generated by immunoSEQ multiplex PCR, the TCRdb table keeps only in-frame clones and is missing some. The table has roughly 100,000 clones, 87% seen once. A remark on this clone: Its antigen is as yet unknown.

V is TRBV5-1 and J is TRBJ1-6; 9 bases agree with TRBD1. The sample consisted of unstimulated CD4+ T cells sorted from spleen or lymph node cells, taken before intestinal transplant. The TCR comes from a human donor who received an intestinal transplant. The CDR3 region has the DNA TGCGCCAGCAGCTTTTTCGGGGGACAGGGTACGATCCGCCGAAATTCACCCCTCCACTTT. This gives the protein CASSFFGGQGTIRRNSPLHF.